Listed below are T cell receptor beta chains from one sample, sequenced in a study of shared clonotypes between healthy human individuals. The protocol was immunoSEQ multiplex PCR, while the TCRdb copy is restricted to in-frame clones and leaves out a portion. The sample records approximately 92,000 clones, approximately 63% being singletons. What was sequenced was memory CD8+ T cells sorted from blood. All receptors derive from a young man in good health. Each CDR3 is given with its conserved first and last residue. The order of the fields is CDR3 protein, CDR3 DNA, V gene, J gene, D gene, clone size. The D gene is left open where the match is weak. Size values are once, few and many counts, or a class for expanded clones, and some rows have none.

CASSAPPASYTF	TGTGCCAGCAGCGCCCCCCCGGCGAGCTACACCTTC	TRBV9	TRBJ1-2	.	.
CASSPDYNEQFF	TGTGCCAGCAGTCCCGACTACAATGAGCAGTTCTTC	TRBV6-5	TRBJ2-1	.	few
CASSLLAGGNNEQFF	TGTGCCAGCAGTTTATTAGCGGGAGGTAACAATGAGCAGTTCTTC	TRBV7-6	TRBJ2-1	TRBD2	.
CASSLGAGGTGAPEQYF	TGTGCCAGCAGCTTAGGGGCTGGGGGTACAGGGGCTCCCGAGCAGTACTTC	TRBV11-2	TRBJ2-7	TRBD1	once
CASSRVAGPAGNTIYF	TGTGCCAGCAGTAGGGTGGCAGGTCCGGCTGGAAACACCATATATTTT	TRBV11-2	TRBJ1-3	.	few
CASSLRVAGGTHNEQFF	TGTGCCAGCAGCTTAAGGGTGGCGGGAGGGACCCACAATGAGCAGTTCTTC	TRBV7-6	TRBJ2-1	TRBD2	many
CASSRARGQGETQYF	TGTGCCAGCAGCCGGGCGCGGGGACAGGGAGAGACCCAGTACTTC	TRBV7-8	TRBJ2-5	TRBD1	.
CASSLGDGGELFF	TGTGCCAGCAGCTTAGGGGATGGCGGGGAGCTGTTTTTT	TRBV11-2	TRBJ2-2	.	.
CASSWRQGNTEAFF	TGCGCCAGCAGCTGGAGACAGGGAAACACTGAAGCTTTCTTT	TRBV5-1	TRBJ1-1	TRBD1	.
CASSLAETQYF	TGTGCCAGCAGTTTAGCAGAGACCCAGTACTTC	TRBV27	TRBJ2-5	.	.
CASSWWAAGTDTQYF	TGTGCCAGCAGCTGGTGGGCGGCCGGGACAGATACGCAGTATTTT	TRBV28	TRBJ2-3	.	once
CASSLQGEKLFF	TGTGCCAGCAGCTTACAGGGTGAAAAACTGTTTTTT	TRBV11-3	TRBJ1-4	.	.
CASSSLEGTDTQYF	TGCGCCAGCAGTAGCCTGGAGGGCACAGATACGCAGTATTTT	TRBV5-1	TRBJ2-3	.	.
CASSLGGTGVHEQYF	TGTGCCAGCAGCTTAGGCGGGACAGGGGTCCACGAGCAGTACTTC	TRBV11-3	TRBJ2-7	TRBD1	once
CASSPTGYTEAFF	TGTGCCAGCAGTCCCACAGGGTACACTGAAGCTTTCTTT	TRBV27	TRBJ1-1	.	.
CATSREVPGLKNTEAFF	TGTGCCACCAGCAGAGAAGTTCCGGGACTGAAGAACACTGAAGCTTTCTTT	TRBV15	TRBJ1-1	.	once
CASSVEGSNTGELFF	TGTGCCAGCAGCGTAGAAGGATCGAACACCGGGGAGCTGTTTTTT	TRBV9	TRBJ2-2	.	.
CASSLWGANQPQHF	TGTGCCAGCAGCTTGTGGGGGGCCAATCAGCCCCAGCATTTT	TRBV5-8	TRBJ1-5	.	.
CASSVDGVFETQYF	TGTGCCAGCAGCGTAGATGGGGTATTTGAGACCCAGTACTTC	TRBV9	TRBJ2-5	.	.
CASSSMYSYEQYF	TGTGCCAGCAGTTCAATGTACTCCTACGAGCAGTACTTC	TRBV28	TRBJ2-7	.	few
CASSLGLAGGTDTQYF	TGTGCCAGCAGCCTCGGTTTAGCGGGAGGTACAGATACGCAGTATTTT	TRBV7-4	TRBJ2-3	TRBD2	.
CASSSENAGEQYF	TGTGCCAGCAGCTCCGAGAACGCCGGGGAGCAGTACTTC	TRBV5-4	TRBJ2-7	.	.
CASSPGTSGRNEQFF	TGTGCCAGCAGTCCGGGGACTAGCGGGAGGAATGAGCAGTTCTTC	TRBV6-4	TRBJ2-1	TRBD2	.
CASEGQGNTGELFF	TGTGCCAGCGAGGGACAGGGAAACACCGGGGAGCTGTTTTTT	TRBV25-1	TRBJ2-2	TRBD1	.
CASSGDRAGANVLTF	TGTGCCAGCAGCGGGGACAGGGCTGGGGCCAACGTCCTGACTTTC	TRBV28	TRBJ2-6	TRBD1	.
CSGWTGGGYGYTF	TGCAGCGGGTGGACAGGGGGCGGCTATGGCTACACCTTC	TRBV29-1	TRBJ1-2	TRBD1	.
CASSLDGGSDQPQHF	TGTGCCAGCAGCTTAGATGGGGGGTCGGATCAGCCCCAGCATTTT	TRBV11-2	TRBJ1-5	.	.
CASSLRGGGTGELFF	TGCGCCAGCAGCCTCCGGGGGGGCGGCACCGGGGAGCTGTTTTTT	TRBV4-1	TRBJ2-2	TRBD2	.
CASSYAGGDYGYTF	TGTGCCAGCAGCTACGCAGGGGGCGACTATGGCTACACCTTC	TRBV7-9	TRBJ1-2	TRBD1	.
CSVAMTLSVRFF	TGCAGCGTTGCTATGACTCTCAGTGTGCGGTTCTTC	TRBV29-1	TRBJ2-1	.	.
CASVPGAGTSEQYF	TGTGCCAGCGTCCCGGGGGCGGGAACCTCCGAGCAGTACTTC	TRBV7-2	TRBJ2-7	.	.
CASSLSPGQGAGGYTF	TGTGCCAGCAGCTTAAGTCCGGGACAGGGGGCGGGTGGCTACACCTTC	TRBV7-2	TRBJ1-2	TRBD1	.
CATSTLFSGITDTQYF	TGTGCCACCAGCACCCTCTTTAGCGGGATCACAGATACGCAGTATTTT	TRBV15	TRBJ2-3	TRBD2	.
CASSGSGRAWETQYF	TGTGCCAGCAGCGGGAGCGGGAGGGCCTGGGAGACCCAGTACTTC	TRBV5-6	TRBJ2-5	TRBD2	.
CASSDLQREGFTGELFF	TGCGCCAGCAGTGATTTACAGCGGGAGGGCTTTACCGGGGAGCTGTTTTTT	TRBV10-2	TRBJ2-2	TRBD2	.
CATSIGVQETQYF	TGTGCCACCAGCATAGGAGTCCAAGAGACCCAGTACTTC	TRBV15	TRBJ2-5	.	.
CASNEQFF	TGTGCCAGCAATGAGCAGTTCTTC	TRBV6-5	TRBJ2-1	.	few
CSARGGETQYF	TGCAGTGCTAGGGGTGGAGAAACGCAGTATTTT	TRBV20-1	TRBJ2-3	.	.
CASSLTPRRGTEAFF	TGTGCCAGCAGTTTAACCCCCCGCCGGGGAACTGAAGCTTTCTTT	TRBV28	TRBJ1-1	.	.
CASSGEGGPTNEKLFF	TGTGCCAGCAGCGGAGAGGGGGGCCCAACTAATGAAAAACTGTTTTTT	TRBV9	TRBJ1-4	.	.